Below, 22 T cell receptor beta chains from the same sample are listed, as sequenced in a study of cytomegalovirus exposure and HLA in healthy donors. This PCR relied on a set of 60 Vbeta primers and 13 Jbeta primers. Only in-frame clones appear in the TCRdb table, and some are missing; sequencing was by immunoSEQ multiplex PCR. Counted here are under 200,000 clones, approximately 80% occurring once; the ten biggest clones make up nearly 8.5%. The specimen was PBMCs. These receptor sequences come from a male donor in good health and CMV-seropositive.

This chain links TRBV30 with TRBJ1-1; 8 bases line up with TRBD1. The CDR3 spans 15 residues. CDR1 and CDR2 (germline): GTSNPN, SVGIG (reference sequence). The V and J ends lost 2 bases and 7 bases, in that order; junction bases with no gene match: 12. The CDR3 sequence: CAWSFTGGRASEAFF. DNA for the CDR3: TGTGCCTGGAGTTTCACAGGGGGGAGGGCGAGTGAAGCTTTCTTT.

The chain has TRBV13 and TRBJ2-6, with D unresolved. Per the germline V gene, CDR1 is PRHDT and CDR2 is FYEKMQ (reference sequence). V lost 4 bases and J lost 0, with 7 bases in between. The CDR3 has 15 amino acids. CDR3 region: CASSYGYSGANVLTF. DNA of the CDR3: TGTGCCAGCAGCTACGGGTACTCTGGGGCCAACGTCCTGACTTTC.

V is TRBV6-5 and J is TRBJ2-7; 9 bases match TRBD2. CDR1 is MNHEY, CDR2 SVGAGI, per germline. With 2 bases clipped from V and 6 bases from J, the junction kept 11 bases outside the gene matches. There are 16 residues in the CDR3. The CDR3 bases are TGTGCCAGCAGTTACCTCCCCCCGGGACTAGCAGCCGAGCAGTACTTC. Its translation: CASSYLPPGLAAEQYF.

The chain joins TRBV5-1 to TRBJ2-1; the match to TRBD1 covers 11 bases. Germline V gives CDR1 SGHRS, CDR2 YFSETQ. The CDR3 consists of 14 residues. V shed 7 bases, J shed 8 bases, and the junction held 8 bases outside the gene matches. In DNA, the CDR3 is TGCGCCAGCTCCGGACAGGGGGCTTGGGATGAGCAGTTCTTC. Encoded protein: CASSGQGAWDEQFF.

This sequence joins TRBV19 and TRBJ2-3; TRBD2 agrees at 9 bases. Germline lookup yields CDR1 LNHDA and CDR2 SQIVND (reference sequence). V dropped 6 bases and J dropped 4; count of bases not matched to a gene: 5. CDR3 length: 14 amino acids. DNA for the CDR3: TGTGCCAGTAGCCGCGGGACTAGCTCAGATACGCAGTATTTT. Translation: CASSRGTSSDTQYF.

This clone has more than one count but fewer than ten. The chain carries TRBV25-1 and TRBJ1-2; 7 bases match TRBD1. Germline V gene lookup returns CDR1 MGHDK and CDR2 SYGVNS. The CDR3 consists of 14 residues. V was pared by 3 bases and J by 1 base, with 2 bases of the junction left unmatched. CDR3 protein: CASSDPGGNYGYTF. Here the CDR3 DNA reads TGTGCCAGCAGTGACCCAGGGGGTAACTATGGCTACACCTTC.

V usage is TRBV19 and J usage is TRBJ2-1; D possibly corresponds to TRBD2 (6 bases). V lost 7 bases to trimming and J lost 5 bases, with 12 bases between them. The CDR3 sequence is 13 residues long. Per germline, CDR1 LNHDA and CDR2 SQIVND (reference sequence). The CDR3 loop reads CASTRGANNEQFF. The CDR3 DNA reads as TGTGCCAGTACGCGCGGGGCCAACAATGAGCAGTTCTTC.

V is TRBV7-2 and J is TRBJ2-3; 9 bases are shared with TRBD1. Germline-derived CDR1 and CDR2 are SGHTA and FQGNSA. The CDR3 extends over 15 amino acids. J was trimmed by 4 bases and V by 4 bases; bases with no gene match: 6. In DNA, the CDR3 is TGTGCCAGCAGCTCGACAGGGGGATGGTCAGATACGCAGTATTTT. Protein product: CASSSTGGWSDTQYF.

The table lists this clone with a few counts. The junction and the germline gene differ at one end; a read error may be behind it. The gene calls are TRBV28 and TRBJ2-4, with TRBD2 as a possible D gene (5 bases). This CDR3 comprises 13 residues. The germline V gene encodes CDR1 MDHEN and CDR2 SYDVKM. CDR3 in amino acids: CSVRNLAKNSQYF. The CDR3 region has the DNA TGCTCCGTCCGGAACCTAGCCAAAAACAGTCAGTACTTC.

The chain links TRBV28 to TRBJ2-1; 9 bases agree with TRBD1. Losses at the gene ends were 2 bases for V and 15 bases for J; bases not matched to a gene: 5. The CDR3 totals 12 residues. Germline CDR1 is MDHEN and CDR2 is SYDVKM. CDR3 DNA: TGTGCCAGCAGTTTACTACAGGGGGCCCTGTTCTTC. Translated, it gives CASSLLQGALFF.

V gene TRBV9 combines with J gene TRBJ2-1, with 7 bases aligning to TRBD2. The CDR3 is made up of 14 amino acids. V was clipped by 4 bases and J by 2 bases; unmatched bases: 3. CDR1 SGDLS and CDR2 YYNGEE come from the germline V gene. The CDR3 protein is CASSMGGTYNEQFF. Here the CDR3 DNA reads TGTGCCAGCAGCATGGGAGGGACCTACAATGAGCAGTTCTTC.

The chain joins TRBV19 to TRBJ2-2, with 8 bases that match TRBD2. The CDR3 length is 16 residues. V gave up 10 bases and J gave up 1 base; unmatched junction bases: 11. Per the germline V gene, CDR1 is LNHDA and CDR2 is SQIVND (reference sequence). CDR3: CATRWGLVENTGELFF. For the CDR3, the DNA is TGTGCCACCCGTTGGGGACTAGTTGAGAACACCGGGGAGCTGTTTTTT.

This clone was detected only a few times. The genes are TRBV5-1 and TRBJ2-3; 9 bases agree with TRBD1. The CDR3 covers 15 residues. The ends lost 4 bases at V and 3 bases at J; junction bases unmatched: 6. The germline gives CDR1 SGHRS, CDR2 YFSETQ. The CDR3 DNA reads TGCGCCAGCAGCCGACAGGGGGGGCGGACAGATACGCAGTATTTT. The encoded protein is CASSRQGGRTDTQYF.

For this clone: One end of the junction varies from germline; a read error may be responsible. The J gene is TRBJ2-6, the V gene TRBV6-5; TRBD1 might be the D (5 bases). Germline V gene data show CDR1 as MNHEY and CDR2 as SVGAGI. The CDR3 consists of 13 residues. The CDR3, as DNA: TGTGCCACCCGAAGCTCTGGGGCCAACGGCCTGACTTTC. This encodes CATRSSGANGLTF.

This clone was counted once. The CDR3, as DNA: TGTGCCAGCTCGCTTGTAGCGGGACGTTCCTACGAGCAGTACTTC. Translating gives CASSLVAGRSYEQYF. The gene calls are TRBV18 and TRBJ2-7; 8 positions agree with TRBD2. This CDR3 is 15 amino acids long. Germline values: CDR1 KGHSH, CDR2 LQKENI. The V gene end was trimmed by 6 bases and the J gene end by 1 base; junction bases not matched to a gene: 8.

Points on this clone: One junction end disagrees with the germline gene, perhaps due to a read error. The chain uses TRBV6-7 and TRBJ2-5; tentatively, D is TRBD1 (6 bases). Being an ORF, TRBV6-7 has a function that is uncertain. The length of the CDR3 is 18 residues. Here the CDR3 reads CVSSYWHRASICQETQYF. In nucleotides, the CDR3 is TGTGTCAGCAGTTACTGGCACAGGGCGTCGATTTGCCAAGAGACCCAGTACTTC.

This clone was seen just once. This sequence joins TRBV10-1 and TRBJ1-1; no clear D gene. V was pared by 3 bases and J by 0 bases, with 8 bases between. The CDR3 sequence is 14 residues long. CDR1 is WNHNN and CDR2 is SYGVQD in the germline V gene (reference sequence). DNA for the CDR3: TGCGCCAGCAGTGATACGGGTTTGAACACTGAAGCTTTCTTT. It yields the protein CASSDTGLNTEAFF.

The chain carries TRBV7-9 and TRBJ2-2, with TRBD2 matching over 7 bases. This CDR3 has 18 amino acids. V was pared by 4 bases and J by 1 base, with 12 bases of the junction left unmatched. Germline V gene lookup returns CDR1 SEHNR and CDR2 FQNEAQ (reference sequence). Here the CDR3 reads CASSSGGASGWNTGELFF. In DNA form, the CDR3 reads TGTGCCAGCAGCTCGGGAGGCGCTAGCGGATGGAACACCGGGGAGCTGTTTTTT. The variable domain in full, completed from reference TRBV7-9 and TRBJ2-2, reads DTGVSQNPRHKITKRGQNVTFRCDPISEHNRLYWYRQTLGQGPEFLTYFQNEAQLEKSRLLSDRFSAERPKGSFSTLEIQRTEQGDSAMYLCASSSGGASGWNTGELFFGEGSRLTVL.

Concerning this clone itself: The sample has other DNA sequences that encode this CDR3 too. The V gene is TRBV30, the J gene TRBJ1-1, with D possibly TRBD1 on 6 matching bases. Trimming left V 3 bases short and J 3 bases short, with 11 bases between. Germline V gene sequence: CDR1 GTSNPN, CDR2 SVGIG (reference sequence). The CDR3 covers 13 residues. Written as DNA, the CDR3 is TGTGCCTGGAGCGGTAACAGGGACACTGAAGCTTTCTTT. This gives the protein CAWSGNRDTEAFF.

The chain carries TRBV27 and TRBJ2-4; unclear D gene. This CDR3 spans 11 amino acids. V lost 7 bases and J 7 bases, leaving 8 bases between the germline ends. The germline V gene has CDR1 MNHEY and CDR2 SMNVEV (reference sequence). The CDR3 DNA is TGTGCCAGCATTCACGCGAACATTCAGTACTTC. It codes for CASIHANIQYF.

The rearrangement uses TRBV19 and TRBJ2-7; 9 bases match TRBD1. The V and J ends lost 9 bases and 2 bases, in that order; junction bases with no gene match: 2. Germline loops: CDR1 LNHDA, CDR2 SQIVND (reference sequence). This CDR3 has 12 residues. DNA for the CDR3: TGTGCCAGCAGGACAGGGGCCTACGAGCAGTACTTC. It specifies CASRTGAYEQYF.

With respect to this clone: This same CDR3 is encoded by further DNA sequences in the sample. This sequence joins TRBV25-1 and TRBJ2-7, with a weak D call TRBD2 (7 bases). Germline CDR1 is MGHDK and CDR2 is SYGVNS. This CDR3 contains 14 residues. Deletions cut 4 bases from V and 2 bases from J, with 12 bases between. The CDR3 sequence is CASSVSGGPYEQYF. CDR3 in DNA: TGTGCCAGCAGTGTTTCGGGGGGCCCCTACGAGCAGTACTTC.